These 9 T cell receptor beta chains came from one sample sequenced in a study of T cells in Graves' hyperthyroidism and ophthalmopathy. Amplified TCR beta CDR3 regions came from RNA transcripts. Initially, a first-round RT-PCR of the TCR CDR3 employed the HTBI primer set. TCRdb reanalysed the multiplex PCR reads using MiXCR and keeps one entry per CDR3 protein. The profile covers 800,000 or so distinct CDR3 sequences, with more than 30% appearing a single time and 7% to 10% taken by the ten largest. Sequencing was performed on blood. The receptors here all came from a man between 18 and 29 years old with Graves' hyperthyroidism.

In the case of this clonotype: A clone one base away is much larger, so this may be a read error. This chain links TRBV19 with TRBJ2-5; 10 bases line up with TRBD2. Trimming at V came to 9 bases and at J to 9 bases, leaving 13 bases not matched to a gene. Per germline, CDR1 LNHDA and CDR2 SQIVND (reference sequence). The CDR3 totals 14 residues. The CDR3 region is CASSVGTSVEAQYF. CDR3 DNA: TGTGCCAGCAGCGTAGGGACTAGCGTGGAGGCCCAGTACTTC.

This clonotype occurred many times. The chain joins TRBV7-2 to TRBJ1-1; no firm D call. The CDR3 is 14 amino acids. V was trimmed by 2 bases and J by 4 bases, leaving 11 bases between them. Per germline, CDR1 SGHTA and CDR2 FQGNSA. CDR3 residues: CASSLHSRLTEAFF. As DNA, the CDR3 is TGTGCCAGCAGCTTACACAGCCGGCTCACTGAAGCTTTCTTT.

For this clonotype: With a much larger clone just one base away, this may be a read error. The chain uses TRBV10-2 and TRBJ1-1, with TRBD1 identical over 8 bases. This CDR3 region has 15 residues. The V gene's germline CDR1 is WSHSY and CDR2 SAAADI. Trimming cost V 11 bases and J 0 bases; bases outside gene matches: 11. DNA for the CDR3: TGCGCCGGCCAGGACAGGGCGAGAATGAACACTGAAGCTTTCTTT. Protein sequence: CAGQDRARMNTEAFF.

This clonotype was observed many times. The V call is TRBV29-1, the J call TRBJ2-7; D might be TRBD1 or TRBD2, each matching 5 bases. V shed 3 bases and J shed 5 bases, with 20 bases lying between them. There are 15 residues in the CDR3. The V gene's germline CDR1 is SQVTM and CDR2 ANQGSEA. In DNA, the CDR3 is TGCAGCGTTGAGGTTGGTGGGACCCCTCTGGACGAGCAGTACTTC. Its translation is CSVEVGGTPLDEQYF.

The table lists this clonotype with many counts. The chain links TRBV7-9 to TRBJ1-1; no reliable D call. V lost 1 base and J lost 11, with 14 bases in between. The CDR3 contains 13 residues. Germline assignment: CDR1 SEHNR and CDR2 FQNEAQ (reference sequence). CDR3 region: CASSLDKGLPAFF. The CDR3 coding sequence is TGTGCCAGCAGCTTAGACAAGGGCCTCCCGGCTTTCTTT.

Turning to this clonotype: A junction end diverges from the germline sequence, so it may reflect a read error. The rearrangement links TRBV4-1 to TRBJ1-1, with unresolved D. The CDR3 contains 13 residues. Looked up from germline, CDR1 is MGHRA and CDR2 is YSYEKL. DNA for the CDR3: TGTGCCTGGAGTAAGGGTTCTGGCGCTGAAGCTTTCTTT. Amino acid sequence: CAWSKGSGAEAFF.

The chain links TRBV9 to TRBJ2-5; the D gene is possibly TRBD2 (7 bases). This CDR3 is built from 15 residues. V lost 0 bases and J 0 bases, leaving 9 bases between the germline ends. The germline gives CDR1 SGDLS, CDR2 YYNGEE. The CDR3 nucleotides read TGTGCCAGCAGCGTAGACGGGGGGCACCAAGAGACCCAGTACTTC. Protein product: CASSVDGGHQETQYF.

The CDR3 bases are TGTGCCAGCAGCGCCGGACAGGGGAATGATGGCTACACCTTC. Its translation is CASSAGQGNDGYTF. The rearrangement uses TRBV7-9 and TRBJ1-2, with 9 bases aligning to TRBD1. The V gene end was trimmed by 5 bases and the J gene end by 6 bases; junction bases not matched to a gene: 7. Germline V CDR1 and CDR2: SEHNR, FQNEAQ (reference sequence). The CDR3 has 14 amino acids. The full variable domain, its missing parts supplied by reference TRBV7-9 and TRBJ1-2, is DTGVSQNPRHKITKRGQNVTFRCDPISEHNRLYWYRQTLGQGPEFLTYFQNEAQLEKSRLLSDRFSAERPKGSFSTLEIQRTEQGDSAMYLCASSAGQGNDGYTFGSGTRLTVV.

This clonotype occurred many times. This CDR3 reads CASSSSGTGYEKLFF. The CDR3 DNA reads as TGCGCCAGCAGCTCCTCCGGGACAGGGTACGAAAAACTGTTTTTT. The chain employs TRBV5-1 and TRBJ1-4; 9 bases fit TRBD1. CDR1 is SGHRS, CDR2 YFSETQ, per germline. V trimming: 3 bases; J trimming: 8 bases; junction bases outside the gene matches: 8. The CDR3 sequence is 15 residues long. Full variable domain (remainder filled in from reference TRBV5-1 and TRBJ1-4): KAGVTQTPRYLIKTRGQQVTLSCSPISGHRSVSWYQQTPGQGLQFLFEYFSETQRNKGNFPGRFSGRQFSNSRSEMNVSTLELGDSALYLCASSSSGTGYEKLFFGSGTQLSVL.